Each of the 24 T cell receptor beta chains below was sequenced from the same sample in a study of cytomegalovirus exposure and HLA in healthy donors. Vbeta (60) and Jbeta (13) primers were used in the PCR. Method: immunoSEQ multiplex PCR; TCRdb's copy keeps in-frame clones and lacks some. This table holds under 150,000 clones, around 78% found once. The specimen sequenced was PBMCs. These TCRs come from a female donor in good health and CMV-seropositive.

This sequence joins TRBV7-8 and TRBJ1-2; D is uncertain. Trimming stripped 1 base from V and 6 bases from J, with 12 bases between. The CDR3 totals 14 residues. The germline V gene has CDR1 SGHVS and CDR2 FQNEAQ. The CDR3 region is CASSLEVRGDGYTF. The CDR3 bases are TGTGCCAGCAGCTTAGAGGTACGGGGAGATGGCTACACCTTC.

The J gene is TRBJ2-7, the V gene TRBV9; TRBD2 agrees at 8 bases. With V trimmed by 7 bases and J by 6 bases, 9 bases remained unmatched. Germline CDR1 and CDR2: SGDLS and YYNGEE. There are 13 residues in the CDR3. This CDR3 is CASGAGVDPEQYF. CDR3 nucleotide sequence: TGTGCCAGCGGAGCGGGAGTCGATCCCGAGCAGTACTTC.

The CDR3 sequence: CASSFATEQFF. CDR3 DNA sequence: TGTGCCAGCAGCTTTGCCACAGAGCAGTTCTTC. The gene calls are TRBV5-5 and TRBJ2-1; D ambiguous. Germline CDR1 reads SGHKS; CDR2 reads YYEKEE (reference sequence). Trimming took off 2 bases at V and 10 bases at J, with 7 bases between the two ends. CDR3 length equals 11 residues.

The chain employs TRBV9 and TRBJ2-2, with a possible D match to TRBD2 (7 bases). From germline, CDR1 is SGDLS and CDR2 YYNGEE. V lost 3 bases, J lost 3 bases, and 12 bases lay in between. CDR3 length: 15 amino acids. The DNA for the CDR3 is TGTGCCAGCAGCGGGGGGGGCAGCTACACCGGGGAGCTGTTTTTT. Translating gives CASSGGGSYTGELFF.

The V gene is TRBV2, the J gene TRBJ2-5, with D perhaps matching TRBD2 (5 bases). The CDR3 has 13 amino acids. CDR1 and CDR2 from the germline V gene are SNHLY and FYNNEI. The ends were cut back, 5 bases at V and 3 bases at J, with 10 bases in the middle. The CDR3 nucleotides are TGTGCCAGCAGTCGCCAGAGGGAAGAGACCCAGTACTTC. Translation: CASSRQREETQYF.

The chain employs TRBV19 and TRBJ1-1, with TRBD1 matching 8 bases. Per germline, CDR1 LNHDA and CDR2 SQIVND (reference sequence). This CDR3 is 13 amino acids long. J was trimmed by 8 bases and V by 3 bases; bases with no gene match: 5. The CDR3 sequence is CASSIQGAREAFF. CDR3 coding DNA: TGTGCCAGTAGTATCCAGGGGGCGCGGGAAGCTTTCTTT.

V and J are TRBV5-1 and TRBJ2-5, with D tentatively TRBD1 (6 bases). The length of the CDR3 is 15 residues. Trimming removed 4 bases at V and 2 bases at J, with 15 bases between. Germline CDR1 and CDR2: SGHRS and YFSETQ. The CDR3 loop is CASSRAGAPQETQYF. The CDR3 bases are TGCGCCAGCAGCAGGGCAGGGGCCCCACAAGAGACCCAGTACTTC.

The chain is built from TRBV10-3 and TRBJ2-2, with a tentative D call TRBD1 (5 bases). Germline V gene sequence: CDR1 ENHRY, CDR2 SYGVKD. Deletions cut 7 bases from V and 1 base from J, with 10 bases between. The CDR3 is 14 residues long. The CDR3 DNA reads TGTGCCATCACCCATGGACAGAACACCGGGGAGCTGTTTTTT. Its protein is CAITHGQNTGELFF.

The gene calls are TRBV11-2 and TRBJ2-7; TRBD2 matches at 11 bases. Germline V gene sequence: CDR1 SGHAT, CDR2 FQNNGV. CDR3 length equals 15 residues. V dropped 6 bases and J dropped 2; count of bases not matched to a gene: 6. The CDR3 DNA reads TGTGCCAGCAGTTTCGGGACTAGCGGAGCCTACGAGCAGTACTTC. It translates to CASSFGTSGAYEQYF.

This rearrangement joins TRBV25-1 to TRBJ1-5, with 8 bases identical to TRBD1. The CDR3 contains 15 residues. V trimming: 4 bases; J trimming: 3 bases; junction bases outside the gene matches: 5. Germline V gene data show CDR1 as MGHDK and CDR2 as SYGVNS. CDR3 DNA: TGTGCCAGCAGTGCAGGGGGCACCGCCAATCAGCCCCAGCATTTT. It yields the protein CASSAGGTANQPQHF.

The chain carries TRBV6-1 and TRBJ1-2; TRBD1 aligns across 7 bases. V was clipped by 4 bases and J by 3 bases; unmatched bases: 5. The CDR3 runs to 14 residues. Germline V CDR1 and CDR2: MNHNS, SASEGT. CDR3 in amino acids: CASSALTGDYGYTF. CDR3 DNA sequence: TGTGCCAGCAGTGCTCTAACAGGGGACTATGGCTACACCTTC.

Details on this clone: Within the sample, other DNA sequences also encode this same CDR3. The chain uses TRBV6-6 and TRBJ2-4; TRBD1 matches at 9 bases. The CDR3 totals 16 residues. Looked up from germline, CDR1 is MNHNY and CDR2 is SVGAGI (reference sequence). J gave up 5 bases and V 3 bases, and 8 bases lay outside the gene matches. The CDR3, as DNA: TGTGCCAGCAGTTATACTCTCCGGGACAGGGAAAACATTCAGTACTTC. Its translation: CASSYTLRDRENIQYF.

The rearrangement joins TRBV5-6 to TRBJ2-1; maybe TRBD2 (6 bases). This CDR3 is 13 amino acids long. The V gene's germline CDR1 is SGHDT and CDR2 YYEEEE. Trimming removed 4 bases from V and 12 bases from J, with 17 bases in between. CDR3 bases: TGTGCCAGCAGCGGAGGGCTTCGCAGCGTGCAGTTCTTC. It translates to CASSGGLRSVQFF.

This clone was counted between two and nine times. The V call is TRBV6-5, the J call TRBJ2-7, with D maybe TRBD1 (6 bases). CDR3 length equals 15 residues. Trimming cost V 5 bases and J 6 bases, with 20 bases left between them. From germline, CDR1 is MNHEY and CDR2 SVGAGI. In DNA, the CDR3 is TGTGCCAGCAGTCCTACCCGACAGGACAACAGCGAGCAGTACTTC. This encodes CASSPTRQDNSEQYF.

Here the CDR3 reads CASSFTGTGGTYEQYF. The CDR3 DNA follows: TGTGCCAGCAGTTTCACCGGGACAGGAGGTACCTACGAGCAGTACTTC. The chain is built from TRBV28 and TRBJ2-7, with TRBD1 identical over 8 bases. The CDR3 sequence is 16 residues long. Germline V gene data show CDR1 as MDHEN and CDR2 as SYDVKM. The V segment lost 3 bases and the J segment 2 bases; nucleotides outside the gene matches: 9.

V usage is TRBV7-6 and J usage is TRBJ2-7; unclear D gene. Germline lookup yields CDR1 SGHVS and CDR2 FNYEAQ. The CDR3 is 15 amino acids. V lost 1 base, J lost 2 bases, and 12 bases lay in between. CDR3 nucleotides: TGTGCCAGCAGCTTAGGCCCTACGGTCACCTACGAGCAGTACTTC. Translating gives CASSLGPTVTYEQYF.

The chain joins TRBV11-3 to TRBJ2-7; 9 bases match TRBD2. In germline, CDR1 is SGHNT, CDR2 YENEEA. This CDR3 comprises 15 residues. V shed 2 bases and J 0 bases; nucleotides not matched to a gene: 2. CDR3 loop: CASSLYSGSSYEQYF. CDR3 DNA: TGTGCCAGCAGCTTATATAGCGGGAGCTCCTACGAGCAGTACTTC. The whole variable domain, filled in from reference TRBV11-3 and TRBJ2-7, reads EAGVVQSPRYKIIEKKQPVAFWCNPISGHNTLYWYLQNLGQGPELLIRYENEEAVDDSQLPKDRFSAERLKGVDSTLKIQPAELGDSAVYLCASSLYSGSSYEQYFGPGTRLTVT.

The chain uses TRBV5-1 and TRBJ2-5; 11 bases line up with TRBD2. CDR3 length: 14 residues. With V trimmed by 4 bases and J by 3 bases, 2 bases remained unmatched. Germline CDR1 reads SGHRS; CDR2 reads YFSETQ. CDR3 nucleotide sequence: TGCGCCAGCAGCGGTAGCGGGAGGGAAGAGACCCAGTACTTC. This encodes CASSGSGREETQYF. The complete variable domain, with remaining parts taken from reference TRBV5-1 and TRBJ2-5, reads KAGVTQTPRYLIKTRGQQVTLSCSPISGHRSVSWYQQTPGQGLQFLFEYFSETQRNKGNFPGRFSGRQFSNSRSEMNVSTLELGDSALYLCASSGSGREETQYFGPGTRLLVL.

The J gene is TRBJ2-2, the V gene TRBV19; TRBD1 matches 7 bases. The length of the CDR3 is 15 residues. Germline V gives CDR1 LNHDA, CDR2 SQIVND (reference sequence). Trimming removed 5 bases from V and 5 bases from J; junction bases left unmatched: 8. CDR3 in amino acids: CASSLGTVVTGELFF. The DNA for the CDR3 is TGTGCCAGTAGTCTCGGGACAGTAGTAACCGGGGAGCTGTTTTTT.

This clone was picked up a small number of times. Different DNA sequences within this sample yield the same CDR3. The chain's CDR3 is CASSFLAGNNEQFF. The CDR3 coding sequence is TGCGCCAGCAGCTTTCTAGCGGGTAACAATGAGCAGTTCTTC. This sequence joins TRBV5-1 and TRBJ2-1; 8 nucleotides align to TRBD2. CDR1 is SGHRS, CDR2 YFSETQ, per germline. V lost 2 bases to trimming and J lost 5 bases; unmatched junction nucleotides: 3. The CDR3 runs 14 residues.

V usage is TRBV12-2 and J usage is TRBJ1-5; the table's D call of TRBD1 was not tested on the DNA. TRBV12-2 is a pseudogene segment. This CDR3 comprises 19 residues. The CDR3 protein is CASRLDSQGAENSNQPQHF. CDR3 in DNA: TGTGCAAGTCGCTTAGATTCCCAGGGGGCCGAGAATAGCAATCAGCCCCAGCATTTT.

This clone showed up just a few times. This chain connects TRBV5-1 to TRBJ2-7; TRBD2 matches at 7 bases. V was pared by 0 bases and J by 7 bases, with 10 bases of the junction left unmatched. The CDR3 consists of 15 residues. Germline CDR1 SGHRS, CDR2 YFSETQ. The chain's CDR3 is CASSLVARELGEQYF. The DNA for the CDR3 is TGCGCCAGCAGCTTGGTGGCGCGGGAGTTGGGGGAGCAGTACTTC.

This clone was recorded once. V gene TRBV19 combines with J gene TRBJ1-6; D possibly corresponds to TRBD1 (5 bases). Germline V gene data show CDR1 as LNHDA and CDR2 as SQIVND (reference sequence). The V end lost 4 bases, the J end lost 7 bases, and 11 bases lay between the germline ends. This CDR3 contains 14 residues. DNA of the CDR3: TGTGCCAGTAGTAGACAGCCGGAAAATTCACCCCTCCACTTT. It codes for CASSRQPENSPLHF.

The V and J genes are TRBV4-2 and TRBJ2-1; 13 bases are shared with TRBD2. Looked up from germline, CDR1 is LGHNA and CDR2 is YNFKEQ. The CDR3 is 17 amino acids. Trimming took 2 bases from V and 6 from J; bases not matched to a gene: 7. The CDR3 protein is CASSQRTSGSMRNEQFF. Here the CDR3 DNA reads TGTGCCAGCAGCCAAAGGACTAGCGGGAGTATGCGCAATGAGCAGTTCTTC.